One and the same sample provided the 19 T cell receptor beta chains below, sequenced in a study of blood T cell repertoires in COVID-19. Repertoires were generated with immunoSEQ multiplex PCR, while TCRdb's copy carries only in-frame clones and drops some. This repertoire shows 120,000 to 150,000 clones, more than 70% found once; its top ten account for about an eighth. Sequenced material: peripheral blood. The receptors originated from a man aged 60 to 75 with active or convalescent COVID-19.

The chain recombines TRBV5-1 with TRBJ2-7; 7 bases are shared with TRBD1. Germline V lookup: CDR1 SGHRS, CDR2 YFSETQ. The V segment lost 3 bases and the J segment 6 bases; nucleotides outside the gene matches: 9. This CDR3 has 14 residues. CDR3 loop: CASSSEQGIREQYF. Written as DNA, the CDR3 is TGCGCCAGCAGCTCGGAACAGGGGATCCGCGAGCAGTACTTC.

The table lists this clone with a few counts. The CDR3 spells CSVHESGDTQYF. The CDR3 nucleotides are TGCAGCGTCCACGAGAGCGGAGATACGCAGTATTTT. The J gene is TRBJ2-3, the V gene TRBV29-1, with TRBD2 as a possible D gene (5 bases). CDR1 is SQVTM, CDR2 ANQGSEA, per germline. The ends were cut back, 6 bases at V and 5 bases at J, with 12 bases in the middle. This CDR3 contains 12 residues.

The V and J genes are TRBV11-3 and TRBJ2-1, with D possibly matching TRBD2 (5 bases). Germline V gene sequence: CDR1 SGHNT, CDR2 YENEEA. The germline V and J ends were trimmed by 1 base and 4 bases, with 11 bases remaining between them. The CDR3 spans 15 residues. Here the CDR3 reads CASSLGSAPYNEQFF. CDR3 in DNA: TGTGCCAGCAGCTTAGGTAGCGCCCCATACAATGAGCAGTTCTTC.

The CDR3 sequence is CASSLSGRAYNEQFF. CDR3 DNA sequence: TGTGCCAGCAGTCTTAGCGGGAGGGCCTACAATGAGCAGTTCTTC. J is TRBJ2-1 and V is TRBV6-2 or TRBV6-3, with 11 bases matching TRBD2. Germline V gene sequence: CDR1 MNHEY, CDR2 SVGEGT. The CDR3 runs 15 residues. Germline trimming cut 5 bases from V and 2 bases from J; bases unmatched to any gene: 2.

The count of this clone is one. The chain links TRBV18 to TRBJ1-1, with D tentatively TRBD1 (5 bases). CDR1 KGHSH and CDR2 LQKENI come from the germline V gene. There are 16 residues in the CDR3. V lost 0 bases to trimming and J lost 4 bases, with 15 bases between them. This CDR3 is CASSPPSVQGSTEAFF. The CDR3, as DNA: TGTGCCAGCTCACCACCGAGTGTTCAGGGTAGCACTGAAGCTTTCTTT.

As for this clone: Distinct nucleotide sequences in the sample also encode this CDR3. The chain recombines TRBV5-1 with TRBJ2-7; a possible D gene is TRBD1 (6 bases). This CDR3 region has 13 residues. Germline V lookup: CDR1 SGHRS, CDR2 YFSETQ. V was cut by 4 bases and J by 3 bases, with 11 bases left in between. Written as DNA, the CDR3 is TGCGCCAGCAGCCGGGACAATAGCTACGAGCAGTACTTC. Translated: CASSRDNSYEQYF. The complete variable domain, with remaining parts taken from reference TRBV5-1 and TRBJ2-7, reads KAGVTQTPRYLIKTRGQQVTLSCSPISGHRSVSWYQQTPGQGLQFLFEYFSETQRNKGNFPGRFSGRQFSNSRSEMNVSTLELGDSALYLCASSRDNSYEQYFGPGTRLTVT.

This clone was picked up a small number of times. The chain combines TRBV6-5 with TRBJ1-5; D gene unclear. CDR1 and CDR2 (germline): MNHEY, SVGAGI. The CDR3 spans 13 residues. V was cut by 6 bases and J by 0 bases, with 6 bases left in between. CDR3 DNA: TGTGCCAGCAGCATCAATAGCAATCAGCCCCAGCATTTT. This encodes CASSINSNQPQHF.

The chain couples TRBV25-1 to TRBJ1-2, with TRBD1 identical over 10 bases. The CDR3 has 16 residues. V was pared by 3 bases and J by 6 bases, with 10 bases of the junction left unmatched. CDR1 is MGHDK and CDR2 is SYGVNS in the germline V gene. CDR3 amino acids: CASSEFRDRGKDGYTF. The DNA of the CDR3 is TGTGCCAGCAGTGAGTTCCGGGACAGGGGAAAGGATGGCTACACCTTC.

J is TRBJ1-5 and V is TRBV18; D is perhaps TRBD1 (5 bases). Germline CDR1 reads KGHSH; CDR2 reads LQKENI. V was pared by 2 bases and J by 3 bases, with 11 bases between. The CDR3 is made up of 15 amino acids. This chain's CDR3 is CASSPSGGYNQPQHF. DNA of the CDR3: TGTGCCAGCTCACCATCGGGGGGGTACAATCAGCCCCAGCATTTT.

The chain employs TRBV3-1 (or the pseudogene TRBV3-2) and TRBJ2-3; perhaps TRBD2 as D (5 bases). V gave up 3 bases and J gave up 9 bases, with 10 bases separating them. In germline, CDR1 is LGHDT, CDR2 YNNKEL (reference sequence). The CDR3 spans 12 residues. CDR3 residues: CASSHAERTQYF. CDR3 sequence (DNA): TGTGCCAGCAGCCATGCGGAGCGGACGCAGTATTTT.

This sequence joins TRBV7-2 and TRBJ1-4; D is uncertain. The CDR3 sequence is 14 residues long. The germline CDR1 and CDR2 sequences are SGHTA and FQGNSA. V lost 5 bases and J lost 4, with 11 bases in between. The CDR3 sequence is CASSKEGSNEKLFF. For the CDR3, the DNA is TGTGCCAGCAGCAAAGAAGGGAGTAATGAAAAACTGTTTTTT. Complete variable domain (other parts from reference TRBV7-2 and TRBJ1-4): GAGVSQSPSNKVTEKGKDVELRCDPISGHTALYWYRQSLGQGLEFLIYFQGNSAPDKSGLPSDRFSAERTGGSVSTLTIQRTQQEDSAVYLCASSKEGSNEKLFFGSGTQLSVL.

The rearrangement joins TRBV18 to TRBJ2-1, with D unresolved. The CDR3 length is 13 residues. V was pared by 3 bases and J by 2 bases, with 5 bases between. Germline CDR1 and CDR2: KGHSH and LQKENI. CDR3 DNA: TGTGCCAGCTCACCGGCAGCCTACAATGAGCAGTTCTTC. Protein product: CASSPAAYNEQFF.

This chain joins TRBV30 and TRBJ2-1; 11 bases agree with TRBD2. CDR3 length: 12 residues. The V gene end was trimmed by 5 bases and the J gene end by 15 bases; junction bases not matched to a gene: 9. The germline V gene encodes CDR1 GTSNPN and CDR2 SVGIG (reference sequence). The CDR3 DNA is TGTGCCTGGGGGACTAGCGGAATGCGGCCGTTCTTC. It translates to CAWGTSGMRPFF.

The rearrangement links TRBV6-6 to TRBJ1-1; 8 positions match TRBD1. The V gene's germline CDR1 is MNHNY and CDR2 SVGAGI (reference sequence). J was trimmed by 5 bases and V by 5 bases; bases with no gene match: 10. The CDR3 length is 15 residues. The CDR3 loop reads CASSKKTGVLTEAFF. CDR3 bases: TGTGCCAGCAGTAAGAAGACAGGGGTATTGACTGAAGCTTTCTTT.

The rearrangement uses TRBV7-9 and TRBJ2-1; the match to TRBD1 covers 9 bases. V gave up 5 bases and J gave up 7 bases; unmatched junction bases: 0. There are 12 residues in the CDR3. Per germline, CDR1 SEHNR and CDR2 FQNEAQ (reference sequence). The CDR3 reads CASSGQGNEQFF. In DNA, the CDR3 is TGTGCCAGCAGCGGACAGGGGAATGAGCAGTTCTTC. The whole variable domain, remainder taken from reference TRBV7-9 and TRBJ2-1, is DTGVSQNPRHKITKRGQNVTFRCDPISEHNRLYWYRQTLGQGPEFLTYFQNEAQLEKSRLLSDRFSAERPKGSFSTLEIQRTEQGDSAMYLCASSGQGNEQFFGPGTRLTVL.

The CDR3: CASSITPGRGDETQYF. Here the CDR3 DNA reads TGTGCCAGTAGTATAACCCCCGGCAGGGGGGACGAGACCCAGTACTTC. The chain uses TRBV19 and TRBJ2-5; D might be TRBD1 (7 bases). Trimming removed 2 bases at V and 5 bases at J, with 18 bases between. The germline CDR1 and CDR2 sequences are LNHDA and SQIVND (reference sequence). The CDR3 runs to 16 residues.

V is TRBV12-2 and J is TRBJ1-1. TRBV12-2 constitutes a pseudogene. This CDR3 has 11 amino acids. CDR3: CADRGGTEAFF. The CDR3 DNA sequence: TGTGCAGATCGGGGGGGCACTGAAGCTTTCTTT.

J is TRBJ2-7 and V is TRBV20-1; 9 bases are a match to TRBD1. Per germline, CDR1 DFQATT and CDR2 SNEGSKA (reference sequence). This CDR3 has 11 residues. V dropped 8 bases and J dropped 5; count of bases not matched to a gene: 4. The DNA for the CDR3 is TGCAGTCCGGGACAGGGTGACGAGCAGTACTTC. This sequence encodes CSPGQGDEQYF.

This chain connects TRBV12-3 or TRBV12-4 to TRBJ2-4; 7 bases are shared with TRBD1. J lost 8 bases, V lost 8 bases, and 6 bases had no gene match. The CDR3 is 12 amino acids. The CDR3 DNA is TGTGCCAGCCGGGGAGACAGGGACATTCAGTACTTC. Amino acid sequence: CASRGDRDIQYF.